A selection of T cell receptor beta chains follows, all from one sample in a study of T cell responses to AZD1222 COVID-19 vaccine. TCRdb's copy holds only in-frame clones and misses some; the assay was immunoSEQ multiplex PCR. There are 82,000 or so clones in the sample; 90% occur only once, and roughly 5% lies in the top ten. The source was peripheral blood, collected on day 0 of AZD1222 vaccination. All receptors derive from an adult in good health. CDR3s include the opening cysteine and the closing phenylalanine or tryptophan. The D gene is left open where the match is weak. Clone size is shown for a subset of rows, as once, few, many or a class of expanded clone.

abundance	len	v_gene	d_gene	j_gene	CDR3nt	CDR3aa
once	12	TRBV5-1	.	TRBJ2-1	TGCGCCAGCAGCTTGTGGGCGGGCGAGCAGTTCTTC	CASSLWAGEQFF
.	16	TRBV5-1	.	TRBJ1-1	TGCGCCAGCAGCTTGGAAGGGGGGAGTGTTGTCACTGAAGCTTTCTTT	CASSLEGGSVVTEAFF
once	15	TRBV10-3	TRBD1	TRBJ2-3	TGTGCCATCAGTGAGGACAGGGGATCCACAGATACGCAGTATTTT	CAISEDRGSTDTQYF
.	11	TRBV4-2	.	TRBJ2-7	TGTGCCAGCAGCCAGAGGGACGAGCAGTACTTC	CASSQRDEQYF
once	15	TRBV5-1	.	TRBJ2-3	TGCGCCAGCAATTCCCTCCCTTGGGCTACAGATACGCAGTATTTT	CASNSLPWATDTQYF
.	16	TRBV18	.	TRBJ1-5	TGTGCCAGCTCACCACGGGCAGACCCCAGCAATCAGCCCCAGCATTTT	CASSPRADPSNQPQHF
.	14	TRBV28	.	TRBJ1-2	TGTGCCAGCAGTTTTTTGGGGGCGGGGTATGGCTACACCTTC	CASSFLGAGYGYTF
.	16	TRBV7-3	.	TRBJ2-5	TGTGCCAGCAGCTCTGTAGGAGGGGGGATCCCAGAGACCCAGTACTTC	CASSSVGGGIPETQYF
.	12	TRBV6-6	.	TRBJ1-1	TGTGCCAGCGGGGGAGTGGGCACTGAAGCTTTCTTT	CASGGVGTEAFF
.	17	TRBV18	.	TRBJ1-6	TGTGCCAGCTCACCCCAACCCGTGAGCTCCTATAATTCACCCCTCCACTTT	CASSPQPVSSYNSPLHF
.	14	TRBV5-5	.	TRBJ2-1	TGTGCCAGCGATCGGGGGTGGTCCTACAATGAGCAGTTCTTC	CASDRGWSYNEQFF
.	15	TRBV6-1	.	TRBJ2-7	TGTGCCAGCAGTGATCGGGGTGTGGGGGAGGACGAGCAGTACTTC	CASSDRGVGEDEQYF
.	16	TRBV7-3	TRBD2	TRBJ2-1	TGTGCCAGCAGCTTAGGGACTAGCGGGGGGGCCGGTGAGCAGTTCTTC	CASSLGTSGGAGEQFF
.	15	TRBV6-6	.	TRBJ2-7	TGTGCCAGCAGTTATGGTACGACTAGTCTCTACGAGCAGTACTTC	CASSYGTTSLYEQYF
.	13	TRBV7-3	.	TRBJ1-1	TGTGCCAGCAGCCTCTACAGGAATACTGAAGCTTTCTTT	CASSLYRNTEAFF